This T cell receptor beta chain emerged from a study of OX40 agonist ivuxolimab in advanced cancers. For the study at large: Checkpoint inhibitors had been given previously to 40% of patients. Study conclusions and caveats: On average, CD8+ T cells had more expanded clones than CD4+. Among the least clonally expanded were partial responders at 0.1-3.0 mg/kg.

CDR1 and CDR2 from the germline V gene are SGHTA and FQGNSA. V lost 1 base to trimming and J lost 2 bases, with 6 bases between them. This CDR3 has 14 residues. A few counts support this clone. Its antigen is still unknown. The sample has other DNA sequences that encode this CDR3 too. The cohort excluded patients with autoimmune disease history or systemic immunosuppression. Clones were read by immunoSEQ multiplex PCR, and TCRdb kept only the in-frame ones, dropping some. The sample has 45,000 to 55,000 clones; 83% are singletons. The chain is built from TRBV7-2 and TRBJ2-1; D is undetermined. The receptor was isolated from an adult with an advanced solid tumor such as melanoma, head and neck, liver or kidney cancer. The sequencing used CD4+ or CD8+ T cells sorted from blood, collected in a trial of the OX40 agonist ivuxolimab. Here the CDR3 DNA reads TGTGCCAGCAGCTTAGTCTTAGCCTACAATGAGCAGTTCTTC. It translates to CASSLVLAYNEQFF.